This T cell receptor (gamma chain) stems from a study of Vδ1+ human thymocytes. General study points: Highly polyclonal TRG and TRD repertoires with Gaussian CDR3 length distributions appeared in thymus. Unexpected Vdelta2 sequences could cause misinterpretation of bulk repertoire data. Unlike peripheral blood Vdelta1+ controls, thymic delta-chain sequences included about 20% Vdelta2 and few Vdelta3.

This clone was counted a few times. Antigen: not known. Extracted RNA was reverse transcribed into cDNA. Multiplex PCR used pooled V-gene forward primers and a constant-region reverse primer to amplify CDR3s. TCRdb fed the multiplex PCR reads to CATT. The data contain tens of thousands of gamma-chain clones, 20% of them seen just once; the ten biggest clones take up 1.5% to 2%. CDR1 VTNTFY and CDR2 YDVSTARD come from the germline V gene (reference sequence). This CDR3 region has 13 residues. With V trimmed by 5 bases and J by 7 bases, 11 bases remained unmatched. Thymocytes were sorted as CD3+ TCRVdelta1+ TCRVdelta2- after alphabeta T cell depletion. Sorted Vdelta1+ thymocytes were about 97% to 99.6% pure.

V and J are TRGV3 and TRGJ1 or TRGJ2. The receptor's source is a girl under two years old who had congenital heart surgery. The sample consisted of Vdelta1+ gamma-delta thymocytes from the thymus. This sample's subset: FACS-sorted CD3+ TCRalphabeta- TCRVdelta1+ TCRVdelta2- thymocytes. Written as DNA, the CDR3 is TGTGCCACCTGGGCCCAACAAGGGTATAAGAAACTCTTT. It encodes CATWAQQGYKKLF.